This T cell receptor beta chain is from a study of blood T cell repertoires in COVID-19. Turning to the study itself: Collection of acute and convalescent COVID-19 samples took place in the United States, Italy and Spain. In each case, the material was cDNA or gDNA derived from T cells, B-cell-depleted T cells, or PBMCs.

Clones were read by immunoSEQ multiplex PCR, and TCRdb kept only the in-frame ones, dropping some. The repertoire holds under 200,000 clones, with 80% to 95% as singletons. This clone appeared a single time. The sequence was collected from a man aged 50 to 60 with acute or convalescent COVID-19. The sample consisted of peripheral blood.

The CDR3 is CAISEAGEETQYF. CDR3 bases: TGTGCCATCAGTGAGGCAGGGGAAGAGACCCAGTACTTC. The chain employs TRBV10-3 and TRBJ2-5; TRBD1 is a possible D gene (6 bases). Germline CDR1 ENHRY, CDR2 SYGVKD. Trimming pared 2 bases from V and 3 bases from J, leaving 7 bases between. This CDR3 is built from 13 residues.